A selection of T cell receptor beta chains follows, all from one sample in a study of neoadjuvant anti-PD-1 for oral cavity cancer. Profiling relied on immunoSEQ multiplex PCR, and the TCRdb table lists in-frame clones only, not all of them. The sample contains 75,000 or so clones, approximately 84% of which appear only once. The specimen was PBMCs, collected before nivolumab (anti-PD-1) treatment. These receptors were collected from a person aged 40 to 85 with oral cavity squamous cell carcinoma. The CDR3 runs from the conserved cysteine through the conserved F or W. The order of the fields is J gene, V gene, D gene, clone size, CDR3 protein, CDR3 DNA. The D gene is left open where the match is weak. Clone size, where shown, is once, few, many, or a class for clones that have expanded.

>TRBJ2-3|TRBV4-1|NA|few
CASSQVSSGLSTDTQYF
TGCGCCAGCAGCCAAGTATCAAGCGGACTCAGCACAGATACGCAGTATTTT
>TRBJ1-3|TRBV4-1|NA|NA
CASSQEGPGVGNTIYF
TGCGCCAGCAGCCAAGAAGGGCCAGGCGTAGGAAACACCATATATTTT
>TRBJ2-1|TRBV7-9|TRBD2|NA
CASSLVPSGAYNEQFF
TGTGCCAGCAGCTTAGTACCTAGCGGAGCCTACAATGAGCAGTTCTTC
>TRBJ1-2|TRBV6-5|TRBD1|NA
CASKLGQGVDYTF
TGTGCCAGCAAGCTGGGACAGGGAGTTGACTACACCTTC
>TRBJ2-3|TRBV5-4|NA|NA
CASSSPGGDTQYF
TGTGCCAGCTCCAGCCCCGGGGGAGATACGCAGTATTTT
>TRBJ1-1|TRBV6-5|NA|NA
CASRSYPQMGSEAFF
TGTGCCAGCAGGAGTTACCCCCAGATGGGCAGTGAAGCTTTCTTT
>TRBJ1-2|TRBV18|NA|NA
CASSPGGAVDYGYTF
TGTGCCAGCTCACCAGGCGGGGCGGTGGACTATGGCTACACCTTC
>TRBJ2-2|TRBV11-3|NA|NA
CASSRDRGAPTGELFF
TGTGCCAGCAGCCGAGACCGGGGGGCCCCCACCGGGGAGCTGTTTTTT
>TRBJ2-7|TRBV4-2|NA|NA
CASSQISGDSYEQYF
TGTGCCAGCAGCCAAATTAGCGGAGACTCCTACGAGCAGTACTTC
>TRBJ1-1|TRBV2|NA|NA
CASSEVGEREAFF
TGTGCCAGCAGTGAGGTAGGGGAGCGGGAAGCTTTCTTT
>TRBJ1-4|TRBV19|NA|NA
CASSIGGSNEKLFF
TGTGCCAGTAGTATTGGGGGCTCTAATGAAAAACTGTTTTTT
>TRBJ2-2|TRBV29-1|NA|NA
CSVGRSNTGELFF
TGCAGCGTCGGAAGGTCGAACACCGGGGAGCTGTTTTTT
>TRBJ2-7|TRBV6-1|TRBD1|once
CASSEGWDSEQYF
TGTGCCAGCAGTGAGGGGTGGGACAGCGAGCAGTACTTC
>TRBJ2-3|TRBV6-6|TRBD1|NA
CASSYDRATDTQYF
TGTGCCAGCAGTTATGACAGGGCGACAGATACGCAGTATTTT
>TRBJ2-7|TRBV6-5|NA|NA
CASSYSPISTVREQYF
TGTGCCAGCAGTTATTCCCCCATTTCGACAGTGAGGGAGCAGTACTTC
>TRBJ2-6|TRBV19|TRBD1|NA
CASLPGTGISGANVLTF
TGTGCCAGTCTACCGGGGACAGGCATCAGTGGGGCCAACGTCCTGACTTTC
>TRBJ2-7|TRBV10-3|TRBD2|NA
CAIRVGDSRTSGVYEQYF
TGTGCCATCAGGGTGGGGGACAGTCGGACTAGCGGGGTGTACGAGCAGTACTTC
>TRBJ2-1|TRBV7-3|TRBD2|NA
CASSSLGGQSLAGVRYEQFF
TGTGCCAGCAGCTCGTTAGGGGGTCAATCACTAGCGGGAGTTAGGTATGAGCAGTTCTTC
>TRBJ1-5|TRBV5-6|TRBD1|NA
CASSHGQANQPQHF
TGTGCCAGCAGCCATGGACAGGCCAATCAGCCCCAGCATTTT
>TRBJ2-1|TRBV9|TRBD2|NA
CASTKGLAGGVNEQFF
TGTGCCAGCACCAAGGGGCTAGCGGGAGGGGTCAATGAGCAGTTCTTC
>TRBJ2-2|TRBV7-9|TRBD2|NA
CASSLRGLAGSGELFF
TGTGCCAGCAGCCTCCGAGGACTAGCGGGCTCCGGGGAGCTGTTTTTT
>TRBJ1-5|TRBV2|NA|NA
CASRSGGNQPQHF
TGTGCCAGCAGGTCGGGGGGCAATCAGCCCCAGCATTTT
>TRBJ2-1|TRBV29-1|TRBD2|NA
CSVVGLAGNEQFF
TGCAGCGTTGTTGGACTAGCGGGCAATGAGCAGTTCTTC
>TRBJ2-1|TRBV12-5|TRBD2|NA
CASGLVTSGRAHEQFF
TGTGCTAGTGGTTTGGTGACTAGCGGGAGGGCCCATGAGCAGTTCTTC
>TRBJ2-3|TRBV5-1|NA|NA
CASSLVGLSTDTQYF
TGCGCCAGCAGCTTGGTGGGACTTTCCACAGATACGCAGTATTTT
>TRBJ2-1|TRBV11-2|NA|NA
CASSSGRANEQFF
TGTGCCAGCAGTAGTGGGAGAGCGAATGAGCAGTTCTTC